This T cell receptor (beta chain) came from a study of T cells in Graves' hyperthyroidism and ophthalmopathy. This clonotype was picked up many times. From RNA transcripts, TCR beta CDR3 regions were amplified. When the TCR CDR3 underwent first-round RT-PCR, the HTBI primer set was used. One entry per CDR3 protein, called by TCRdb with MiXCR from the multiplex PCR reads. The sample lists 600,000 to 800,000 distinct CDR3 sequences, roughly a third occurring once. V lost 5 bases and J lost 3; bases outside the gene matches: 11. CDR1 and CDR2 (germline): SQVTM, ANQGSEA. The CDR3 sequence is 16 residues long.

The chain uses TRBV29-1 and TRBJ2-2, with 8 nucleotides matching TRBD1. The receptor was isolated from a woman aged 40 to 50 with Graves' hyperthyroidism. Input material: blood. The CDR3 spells CSVYEAGGRDTGELFF. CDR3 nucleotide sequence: TGCAGCGTTTATGAAGCAGGGGGCAGGGACACCGGGGAGCTGTTTTTT.